One sample yielded the 17 T cell receptor beta chains listed below, sequenced in a study of T-cell memory formation after mild COVID-19. Each CDR3 protein gets one entry after TCRdb re-called the 5' RACE reads with MiXCR. The sample carries about 350,000 distinct CDR3 sequences, 12% to 15% recorded once. Sample: PBMCs or a T cell subset sorted from them (not recorded which). The receptor set was obtained from a young man who had mild COVID-19 (a few samples of this study predate the infection). Cell type and time point are not known.

Notes on this clonotype: A read error is possible here, since a much larger clone lies one base away. This chain connects TRBV5-1 to TRBJ1-3; 7 bases fit TRBD1. The J segment lost 3 bases and the V segment lost 4 bases, leaving 7 bases of the junction unmatched. Germline assignment: CDR1 SGHRS and CDR2 YFSETQ. The CDR3 runs 15 residues. The CDR3 sequence: CASSTEGAFGNTIYF. The DNA of the CDR3 is TGCGCCAGCAGCACGGAGGGGGCTTTTGGAAACACCATATATTTT.

This chain's CDR3 is CASNRLGRDYGEQYF. CDR3 nucleotide sequence: TGTGCCAGCAATCGGCTCGGAAGAGATTACGGCGAGCAGTACTTC. This chain links TRBV7-2 with TRBJ2-7, with unresolved D. The CDR3 runs to 15 residues. Looked up from germline, CDR1 is SGHTA and CDR2 is FQGNSA. The V end lost 7 bases, the J end lost 6 bases, and 22 bases lay between the germline ends.

The V and J genes are TRBV10-3 and TRBJ2-7; 10 bases fit TRBD1. Germline values: CDR1 ENHRY, CDR2 SYGVKD. The CDR3 length is 16 residues. J was trimmed by 3 bases and V by 1 base; bases with no gene match: 6. This CDR3 is CAISEFWDRGIYEQYF. The CDR3 DNA reads as TGTGCCATCAGTGAGTTTTGGGACAGGGGCATCTACGAGCAGTACTTC.

This clonotype was picked up a small number of times. The chain is built from TRBV4-3 and TRBJ2-3; 9 bases align to TRBD2. CDR3 length: 17 amino acids. The germline V gene has CDR1 LGHNA and CDR2 YSLEER. With V trimmed by 4 bases and J by 0 bases, 8 bases remained unmatched. CDR3 in DNA: TGCGCCAGCAGCCGGACCTTTACTAGCGGGAGCACAGATACGCAGTATTTT. This gives the protein CASSRTFTSGSTDTQYF.

The V and J genes are TRBV28 and TRBJ1-1; possible D gene TRBD1, 6 bases. Trimming stripped 2 bases from V and 6 bases from J, with 16 bases between. Germline-derived CDR1 and CDR2 are MDHEN and SYDVKM. The CDR3 sequence is 15 residues long. This CDR3 reads CASSLGGTSGAEAFF. The DNA for the CDR3 is TGTGCCAGCAGTTTAGGGGGCACATCTGGCGCTGAAGCTTTCTTT.

This clonotype showed up many times. V gene TRBV6-5 combines with J gene TRBJ2-4; 7 nucleotides match TRBD2. The germline gives CDR1 MNHEY, CDR2 SVGAGI. The trim removed 4 bases at V and 6 bases at J, leaving 6 bases unmatched. CDR3 size: 14 residues. The CDR3 DNA sequence: TGTGCCAGCAGTTTCCCGGGACTACCAAACATTCAGTACTTC. Translating gives CASSFPGLPNIQYF.

This clonotype was counted between two and nine times. The chain has TRBV28 and TRBJ1-5; D remains ambiguous. CDR1 and CDR2 from the germline V gene are MDHEN and SYDVKM. Trimming stripped 5 bases from V and 4 bases from J, with 21 bases between. CDR3 length: 17 residues. The CDR3 bases are TGTGCCAGCAGTCCCTTTATCATGGCCCCCCCTAATCAGCCCCAGCATTTT. Amino acid sequence: CASSPFIMAPPNQPQHF.

This clonotype has more than one count but fewer than ten. J is TRBJ2-2 and V is TRBV5-1; 9 bases are a match to TRBD1. The CDR3 extends over 14 amino acids. J lost 3 bases, V lost 7 bases, and 4 bases had no gene match. Germline lookup yields CDR1 SGHRS and CDR2 YFSETQ. The CDR3 DNA is TGCGCCAGCCGAAGGACAGGGGACACCGGGGAGCTGTTTTTT. As protein: CASRRTGDTGELFF.

V and J are TRBV10-3 and TRBJ2-7; 9 nucleotides agree with TRBD1. This CDR3 has 15 amino acids. Losses at the gene ends were 0 bases for V and 12 bases for J; bases not matched to a gene: 12. The germline V gene encodes CDR1 ENHRY and CDR2 SYGVKD. The CDR3 sequence is CAISESLGTGSLGYV. The CDR3 coding sequence is TGTGCCATCAGTGAGTCGTTGGGGACAGGGTCCCTGGGGTACGTC.

This clonotype occurred a few times. The rearrangement uses TRBV12-3 or TRBV12-4 and TRBJ2-3; 7 positions match TRBD2. J was trimmed by 5 bases and V by 3 bases; bases with no gene match: 8. The CDR3 consists of 15 residues. The CDR3 here is CASSFPGGGVDTQYF. The DNA for the CDR3 is TGTGCCAGCAGTTTTCCAGGCGGGGGAGTAGATACGCAGTATTTT.

This clonotype showed up many times. The rearrangement uses TRBV4-3 and TRBJ2-2; D not certain. This CDR3 is built from 15 residues. V gave up 1 base and J gave up 6 bases, with 12 bases separating them. The germline V gene has CDR1 LGHNA and CDR2 YSLEER. CDR3 nucleotide sequence: TGCGCCAGCAGCCAAGTTGCAAGGTGGCCCGGGGAGCTGTTTTTT. Translation: CASSQVARWPGELFF.

The chain employs TRBV6-5 and TRBJ2-7; D is uncertain. Germline lookup yields CDR1 MNHEY and CDR2 SVGAGI. The CDR3 length is 15 residues. Between the trimmed V and J ends, which lost 5 bases and 4 bases, there was a span of 18 bases. The CDR3 DNA sequence: TGTGCCAGCAGTCTGGATGGGCTTGGAATATACGAGCAGTACGTC. This sequence encodes CASSLDGLGIYEQYV.

This clonotype was seen many times. This chain connects TRBV24-1 to TRBJ2-2, with D maybe TRBD2 (6 bases). The V and J ends lost 4 bases and 2 bases respectively, with 7 bases between them. The germline CDR1 and CDR2 sequences are KGHDR and SFDVKD. CDR3 length: 14 residues. CDR3 DNA: TGTGCCACCAGTGACGGGGGAAACACCGGGGAGCTGTTTTTT. It specifies CATSDGGNTGELFF.

This rearrangement joins TRBV2 to TRBJ2-7, with D perhaps TRBD2 (5 bases). The V and J ends lost 3 bases and 9 bases respectively, with 18 bases between them. The V gene's germline CDR1 is SNHLY and CDR2 FYNNEI. This CDR3 region has 14 residues. The CDR3 coding sequence is TGTGCCAGCAGTGAGACGGCCAGCGGCCTGGGGCAGTACTTC. It specifies CASSETASGLGQYF. The whole variable domain, filled in from reference TRBV2 and TRBJ2-7, reads EPEVTQTPSHQVTQMGQEVILRCVPISNHLYFYWYRQILGQKVEFLVSFYNNEISEKSEIFDDQFSVERPDGSNFTLKIRSTKLEDSAMYFCASSETASGLGQYFGPGTRLTVT.

V usage is TRBV5-1 and J usage is TRBJ2-3; the D gene is possibly TRBD2 (6 bases). This CDR3 contains 14 residues. Trimming removed 0 bases from V and 14 bases from J, with 19 bases in between. Germline CDR1 SGHRS, CDR2 YFSETQ. CDR3 region: CASSLGLRRGLRYF. CDR3 sequence (DNA): TGCGCCAGCAGCTTGGGCTTACGGCGGGGCCTGCGGTATTTT.

The chain links TRBV4-2 to TRBJ1-5; 8 bases are a match to TRBD1. The CDR3 is made up of 16 amino acids. Germline CDR1 reads LGHNA; CDR2 reads YNFKEQ. Unmatched junction bases numbered 9, after V lost 4 bases and J lost 4 bases. The CDR3 sequence: CASSLHSGTGNQPQHF. CDR3 nucleotides: TGTGCCAGCAGCCTTCATTCCGGGACAGGTAATCAGCCCCAGCATTTT.

There are a few counts of this clonotype. The genes are TRBV10-1 and TRBJ2-2, with no clear D. This CDR3 is built from 16 residues. The V gene lost 0 bases and the J gene lost 0 bases, with 8 bases spanning the gap. Germline assignment: CDR1 WNHNN and CDR2 SYGVQD (reference sequence). The DNA of the CDR3 is TGCGCCAGCAGTGAGTCTGGTGGGGCGAACACCGGGGAGCTGTTTTTT. It translates to CASSESGGANTGELFF.